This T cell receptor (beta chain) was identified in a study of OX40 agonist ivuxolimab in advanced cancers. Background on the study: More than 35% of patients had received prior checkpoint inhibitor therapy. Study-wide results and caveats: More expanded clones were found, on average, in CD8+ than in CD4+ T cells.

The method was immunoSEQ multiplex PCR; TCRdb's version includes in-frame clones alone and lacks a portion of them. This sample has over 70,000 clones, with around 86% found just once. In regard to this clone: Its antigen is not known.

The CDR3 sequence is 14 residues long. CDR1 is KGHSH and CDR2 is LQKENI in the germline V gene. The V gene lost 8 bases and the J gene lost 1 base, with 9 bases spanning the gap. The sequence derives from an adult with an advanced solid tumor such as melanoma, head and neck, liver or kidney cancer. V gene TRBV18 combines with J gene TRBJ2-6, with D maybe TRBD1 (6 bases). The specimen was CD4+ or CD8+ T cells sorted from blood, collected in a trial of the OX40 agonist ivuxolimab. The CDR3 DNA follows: TGTGCCAGCACCAGGGGTTCTGGGGCCAACGTCCTGACTTTC. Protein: CASTRGSGANVLTF.